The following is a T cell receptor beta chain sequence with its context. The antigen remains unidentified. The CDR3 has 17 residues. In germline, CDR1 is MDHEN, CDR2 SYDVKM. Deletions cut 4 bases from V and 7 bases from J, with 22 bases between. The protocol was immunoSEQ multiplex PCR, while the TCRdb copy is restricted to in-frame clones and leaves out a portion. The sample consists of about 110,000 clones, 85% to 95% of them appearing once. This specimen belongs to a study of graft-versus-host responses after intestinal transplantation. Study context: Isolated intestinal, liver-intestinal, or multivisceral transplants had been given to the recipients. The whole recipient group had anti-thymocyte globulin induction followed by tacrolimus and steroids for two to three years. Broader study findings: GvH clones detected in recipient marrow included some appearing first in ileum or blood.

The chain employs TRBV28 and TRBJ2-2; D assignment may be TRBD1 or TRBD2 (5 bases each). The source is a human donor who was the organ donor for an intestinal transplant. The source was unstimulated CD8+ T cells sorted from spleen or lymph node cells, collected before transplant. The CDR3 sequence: CASSSPLRGPRYGELFF. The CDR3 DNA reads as TGTGCCAGCAGTTCCCCCCTCCGGGGACCCCGGTACGGGGAGCTGTTTTTT. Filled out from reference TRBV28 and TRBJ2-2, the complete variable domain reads DVKVTQSSRYLVKRTGEKVFLECVQDMDHENMFWYRQDPGLGLRLIYFSYDVKMKEKGDIPEGYSVSREKKERFSLILESASTNQTSMYLCASSSPLRGPRYGELFFGEGSRLTVL.